Reported below is one TCR beta chain. Only a few counts were recorded for this clonotype. Its antigen is currently not known. No per-base quality is available; no much larger clone lies one base away. The approximately 39 donors, aged about 6 to 95 years, were systemically healthy Caucasian individuals from Russia. Approximately 9.7 milliliters of peripheral blood were drawn from each donor into EDTA-treated Vacutainer tubes. Ficoll-Paque density-gradient centrifugation was used to isolate PBMCs, with at least 7 million per sample. Total RNA, at least 6 micrograms per sample, was extracted from PBMCs with Trizol reagent. Naive CD45RAhigh/CD27high T cell percentages were measured by flow cytometry on a PBMC aliquot from every donor. The method behind the library was 5' RACE. The run used an Illumina HiSeq 2500. A second roughly 6 to 12 cycle PCR used a sample-barcoded 5' primer and a J-beta primer mix. A template-switch 5' adaptor carrying 12 random nucleotides introduced a unique molecular identifier onto each TCR beta cDNA molecule. Each sample yielded at least 3 million CDR3-containing paired-end reads. The Mint cDNA synthesis kit, primed by a TRBC-specific oligonucleotide, was used to synthesize first-strand cDNA from all RNA. After uracil-DNA glycosylase treatment, a first 18-cycle PCR used universal primers M1SS and BC2_uni_R on all cDNA. The study's own analysis went as follows. For normalization, 1 million high-quality reads were randomly selected from each sample, with every read carrying a distinct molecular identifier. Reads with shared molecular identifiers were discarded instead of being binned into consensus sequences. MiTCR, with a Q25 quality threshold and the strictest error-elimination algorithm, was used for CDR3 identification, clonotype clustering and error correction. Lower-bound total TCR beta diversity was estimated with a nonparametric unseen species model using Euler transformation. TCRdb reprocessing: public reads trimmed at Q25 with fastp, clones called with MiXCR, in-frame beta chains kept. Rows are unified per CDR3 protein, each entry keeping the most common DNA and genes. Here the V and J calls rest on TCRdb's processing, not on the authors' analysis. The sample records 450,000 to 700,000 distinct CDR3 sequences, roughly a quarter of which are singletons. The ten biggest clones cover about a fifth of the sample.

Counted from cysteine to phenylalanine, this CDR3 has 15 amino acids. Just the 45-base CDR3 DNA is kept, in frame starting at base 1. Reading the germline V gene (reference sequence) gives CDR1 PRHDT and CDR2 FYEKMQ. V is pared back by 0 bases and J by 0 bases, with 8 bases lying between the germline termini. This sample was included in a study of blood T cells in healthy people across ages (dated by TCRdb to the mid-2010s). For context, the study as a whole: In model experiments, template switching captured about one uniquely barcoded TCR beta cDNA molecule for every two T cells. To track age-related changes in TCR beta repertoire diversity, the study relied on deep sequencing normalized with unique cDNA molecular identifiers. The donors were divided into four age groups: young (average around 17 years), middle-aged (almost 40), aged (approximately 62) and long-lived (about 79). Donors of different ages were randomly distributed across sequencing lanes to avoid experimental bias. Using the same blood draw, the study looked at two additional independent replicas of 1 million unique cDNA reads for two donors, one aged 18 to 30 and the other aged 80 or older.

Results the study describes overall, beyond this receptor: Total diversity estimates from one million sequenced T cells were considered lower bounds and underestimates. Bulk unsorted PBMC profiling prevented conclusive comparison of naive and antigen-experienced compartments. As age increased, observed TCR beta diversity per million T cells dropped in a roughly linear way, and a significant reduction was already evident by age about 40. Donor CMV infection status was unknown, potentially confounding age-related changes in expanded clonotypes. Observed TCR beta diversity correlated strongly with the percentage of naive T cells measured by flow cytometry. The long-lived group showed more naive CD4+ T cells, fewer expanded clones and increased TCR diversity than the aged group, suggesting age selection.

The receptor was isolated from a woman aged 70-85 years in good health. The sequence links TRBV13 to TRBJ1-2, with the D segment identity uncertain. Sequences were obtained from blood. The nucleotide sequence reads TGTGCCAGCAGCTTAGGGGGAGGGACTAACTATGGCTACACCTTC. The encoded protein is CASSLGGGTNYGYTF. Reference TRBV13 and TRBJ1-2 proteins supply the regions before and after the CDR3; the full variable domain is: AAGVIQSPRHLIKEKRETATLKCYPIPRHDTVYWYQQGPGQDPQFLISFYEKMQSDKGSIPDRFSAQQFSDYHSELNMSSLELGDSALYFCASSLGGGTNYGYTFGSGTRLTVV.